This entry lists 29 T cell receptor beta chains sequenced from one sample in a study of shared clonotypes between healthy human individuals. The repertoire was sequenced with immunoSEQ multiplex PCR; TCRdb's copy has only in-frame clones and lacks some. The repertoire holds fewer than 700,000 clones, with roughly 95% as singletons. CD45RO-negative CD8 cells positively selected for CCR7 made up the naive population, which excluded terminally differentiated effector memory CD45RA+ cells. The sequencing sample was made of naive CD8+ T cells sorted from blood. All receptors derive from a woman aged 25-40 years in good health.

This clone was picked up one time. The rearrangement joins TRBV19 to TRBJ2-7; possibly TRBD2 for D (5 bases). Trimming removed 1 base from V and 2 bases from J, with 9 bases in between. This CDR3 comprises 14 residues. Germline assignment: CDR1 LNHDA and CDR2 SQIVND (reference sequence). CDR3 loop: CASSIVAGTYEQYF. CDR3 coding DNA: TGTGCCAGTAGTATAGTCGCGGGTACCTACGAGCAGTACTTC. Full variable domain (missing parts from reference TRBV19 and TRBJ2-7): DGGITQSPKYLFRKEGQNVTLSCEQNLNHDAMYWYRQDPGQGLRLIYYSQIVNDFQKGDIAEGYSVSREKKESFPLTVTSAQKNPTAFYLCASSIVAGTYEQYFGPGTRLTVT.

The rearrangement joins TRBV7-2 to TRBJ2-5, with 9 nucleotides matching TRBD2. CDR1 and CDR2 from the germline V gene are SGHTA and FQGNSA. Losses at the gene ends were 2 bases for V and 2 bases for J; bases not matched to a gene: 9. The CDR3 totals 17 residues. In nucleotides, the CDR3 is TGTGCCAGCAGCTTATGGGGACTAGCTTCCGAACAAGAGACCCAGTACTTC. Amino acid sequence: CASSLWGLASEQETQYF.

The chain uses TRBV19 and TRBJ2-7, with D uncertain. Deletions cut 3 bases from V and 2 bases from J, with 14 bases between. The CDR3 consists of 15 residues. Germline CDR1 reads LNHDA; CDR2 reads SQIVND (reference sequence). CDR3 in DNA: TGTGCCAGTAGTATCCTCATAGGTGGAGCCTACGAGCAGTACTTC. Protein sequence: CASSILIGGAYEQYF.

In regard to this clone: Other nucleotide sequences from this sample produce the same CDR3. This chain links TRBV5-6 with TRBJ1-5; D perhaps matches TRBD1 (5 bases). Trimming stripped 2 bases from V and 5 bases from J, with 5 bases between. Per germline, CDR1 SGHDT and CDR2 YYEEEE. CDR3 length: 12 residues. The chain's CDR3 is CASSLGDQPQHF. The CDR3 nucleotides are TGTGCCAGCAGCTTAGGGGATCAGCCCCAGCATTTT.

The CDR3: CASSLDTSYEQYF. The CDR3 nucleotides read TGTGCCAGCAGCTTGGACACTTCCTACGAGCAGTACTTC. The chain combines TRBV5-4 with TRBJ2-5, with unresolved D. The J call may not be correct, given that the DNA end is closer to TRBJ2-7. This CDR3 is 13 amino acids long. CDR1 is SGHNT and CDR2 is YYREEE in the germline V gene (reference sequence).

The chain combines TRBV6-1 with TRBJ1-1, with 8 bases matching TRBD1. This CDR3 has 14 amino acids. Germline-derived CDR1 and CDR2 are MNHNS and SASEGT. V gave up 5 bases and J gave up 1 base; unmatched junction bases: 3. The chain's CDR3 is CASSTGGANTEAFF. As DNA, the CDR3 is TGTGCCAGCAGTACAGGGGGAGCGAACACTGAAGCTTTCTTT.

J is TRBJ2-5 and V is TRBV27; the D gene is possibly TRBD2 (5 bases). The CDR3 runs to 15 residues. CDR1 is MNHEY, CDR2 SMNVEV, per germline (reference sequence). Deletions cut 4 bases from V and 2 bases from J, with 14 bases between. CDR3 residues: CASSWWAGPQETQYF. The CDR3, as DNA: TGTGCCAGCAGTTGGTGGGCGGGCCCTCAAGAGACCCAGTACTTC.

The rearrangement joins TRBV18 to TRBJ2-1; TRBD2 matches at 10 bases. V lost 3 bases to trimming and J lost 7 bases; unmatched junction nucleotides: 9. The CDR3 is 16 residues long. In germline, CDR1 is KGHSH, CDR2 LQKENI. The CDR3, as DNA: TGTGCCAGCTCACCCCCAGCGGGAGGGCCCCAGAATGAGCAGTTCTTC. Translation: CASSPPAGGPQNEQFF.

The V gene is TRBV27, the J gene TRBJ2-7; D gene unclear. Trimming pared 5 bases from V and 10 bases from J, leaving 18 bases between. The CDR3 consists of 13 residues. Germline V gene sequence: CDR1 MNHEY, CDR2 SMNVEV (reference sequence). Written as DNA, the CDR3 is TGTGCCAGCAGTCCCTCAAACTTAGCTCCCCAGTACTTC. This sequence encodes CASSPSNLAPQYF.

The CDR3 DNA is TGCAGCGTTGTTACTGGAAACACCATATATTTT. Its protein is CSVVTGNTIYF. The chain has TRBV29-1 and TRBJ1-3; D unclear. V was shortened by 4 bases and J by 2 bases, with 3 bases between the two germline ends. This CDR3 contains 11 residues. Per germline, CDR1 SQVTM and CDR2 ANQGSEA.

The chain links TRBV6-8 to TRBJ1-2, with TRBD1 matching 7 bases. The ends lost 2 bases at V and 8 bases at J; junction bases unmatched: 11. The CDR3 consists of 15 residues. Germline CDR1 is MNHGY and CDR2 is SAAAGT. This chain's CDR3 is CASSYPLRGRGGYTF. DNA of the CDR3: TGTGCCAGCAGTTACCCCCTGAGGGGGCGAGGGGGCTACACCTTC.

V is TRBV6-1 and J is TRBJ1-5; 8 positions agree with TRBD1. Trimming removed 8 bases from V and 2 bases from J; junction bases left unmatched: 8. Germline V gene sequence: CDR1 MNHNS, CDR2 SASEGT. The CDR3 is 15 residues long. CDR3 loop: CASRDRGYGNQPQHF. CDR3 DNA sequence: TGTGCCAGCCGCGACAGGGGTTATGGCAATCAGCCCCAGCATTTT.

CDR3 sequence (DNA): TGTGCCAGCAGCTTAGAAGGGGTGTGGCAGGGAGGAATTTACGAGCAGTACTTC. It specifies CASSLEGVWQGGIYEQYF. V is TRBV7-2 and J is TRBJ2-7; possible D gene TRBD2, 6 bases. V lost 1 base and J 4 bases, leaving 23 bases between the germline ends. CDR1 and CDR2 from the germline V gene are SGHTA and FQGNSA. CDR3 size: 18 residues. The entire variable domain, with the rest obtained from reference TRBV7-2 and TRBJ2-7, is as follows: GAGVSQSPSNKVTEKGKDVELRCDPISGHTALYWYRQSLGQGLEFLIYFQGNSAPDKSGLPSDRFSAERTGGSVSTLTIQRTQQEDSAVYLCASSLEGVWQGGIYEQYFGPGTRLTVT.

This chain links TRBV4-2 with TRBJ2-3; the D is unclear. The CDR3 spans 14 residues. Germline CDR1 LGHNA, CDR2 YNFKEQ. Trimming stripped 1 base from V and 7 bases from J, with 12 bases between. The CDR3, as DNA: TGTGCCAGCAGCCAAGGCCTGTTTGAGAATACGCAGTATTTT. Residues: CASSQGLFENTQYF.

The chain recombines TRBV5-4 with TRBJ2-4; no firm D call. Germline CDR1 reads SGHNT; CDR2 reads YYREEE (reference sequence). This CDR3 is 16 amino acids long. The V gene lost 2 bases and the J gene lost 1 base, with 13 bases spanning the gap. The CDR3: CASSLKGGFAKNIQYF. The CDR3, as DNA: TGTGCCAGCAGCTTAAAGGGCGGCTTTGCCAAAAACATTCAGTACTTC. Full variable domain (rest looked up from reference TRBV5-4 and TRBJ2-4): ETGVTQSPTHLIKTRGQQVTLRCSSQSGHNTVSWYQQALGQGPQFIFQYYREEENGRGNFPPRFSGLQFPNYSSELNVNALELDDSALYLCASSLKGGFAKNIQYFGAGTRLSVL.

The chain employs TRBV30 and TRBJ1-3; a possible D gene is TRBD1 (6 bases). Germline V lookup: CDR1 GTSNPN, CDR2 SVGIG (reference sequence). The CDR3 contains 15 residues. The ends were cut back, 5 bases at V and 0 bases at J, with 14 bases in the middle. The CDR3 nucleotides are TGTGCCTGGGGTGAGGGGGGTAACTCTGGAAACACCATATATTTT. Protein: CAWGEGGNSGNTIYF.

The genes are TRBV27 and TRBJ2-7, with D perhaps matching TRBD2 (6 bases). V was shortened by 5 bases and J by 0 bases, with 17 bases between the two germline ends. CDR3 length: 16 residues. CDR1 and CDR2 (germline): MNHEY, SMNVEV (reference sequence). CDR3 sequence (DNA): TGTGCCAGCAGTCTGGCGTCGGCGGGGCGCTCCTACGAGCAGTACTTC. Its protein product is CASSLASAGRSYEQYF.

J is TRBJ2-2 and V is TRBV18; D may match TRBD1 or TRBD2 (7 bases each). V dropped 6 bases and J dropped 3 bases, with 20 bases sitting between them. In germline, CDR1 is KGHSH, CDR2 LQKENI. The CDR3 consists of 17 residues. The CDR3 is CASSATQGGTDTGELFF. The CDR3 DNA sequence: TGTGCCAGCTCCGCGACCCAGGGGGGGACTGACACCGGGGAGCTGTTTTTT. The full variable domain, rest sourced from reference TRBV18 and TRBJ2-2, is NAGVMQNPRHLVRRRGQEARLRCSPMKGHSHVYWYRQLPEEGLKFMVYLQKENIIDESGMPKERFSAEFPKEGPSILRIQQVVRGDSAAYFCASSATQGGTDTGELFFGEGSRLTVL.

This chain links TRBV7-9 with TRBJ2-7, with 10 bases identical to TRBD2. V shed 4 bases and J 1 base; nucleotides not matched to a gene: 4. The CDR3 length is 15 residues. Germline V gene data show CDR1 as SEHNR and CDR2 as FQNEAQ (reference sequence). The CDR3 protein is CASSSRTSGSYEQYF. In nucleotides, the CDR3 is TGTGCCAGCAGCTCCAGGACTAGCGGTTCCTACGAGCAGTACTTC. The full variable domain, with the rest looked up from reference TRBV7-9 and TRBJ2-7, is DTGVSQNPRHKITKRGQNVTFRCDPISEHNRLYWYRQTLGQGPEFLTYFQNEAQLEKSRLLSDRFSAERPKGSFSTLEIQRTEQGDSAMYLCASSSRTSGSYEQYFGPGTRLTVT.

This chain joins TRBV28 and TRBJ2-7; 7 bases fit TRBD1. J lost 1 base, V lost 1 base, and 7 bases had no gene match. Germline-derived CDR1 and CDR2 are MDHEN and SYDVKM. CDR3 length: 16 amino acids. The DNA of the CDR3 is TGTGCCAGCAGTTTATTCGGGACAGTTGCTTCCTACGAGCAGTACTTC. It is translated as CASSLFGTVASYEQYF.

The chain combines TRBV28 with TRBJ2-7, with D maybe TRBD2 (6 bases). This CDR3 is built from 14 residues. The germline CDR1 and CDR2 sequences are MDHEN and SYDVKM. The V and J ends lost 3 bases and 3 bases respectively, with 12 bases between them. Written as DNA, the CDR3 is TGTGCCAGCAGTTTTCGAGGCGGGATCTACGAGCAGTACTTC. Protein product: CASSFRGGIYEQYF.

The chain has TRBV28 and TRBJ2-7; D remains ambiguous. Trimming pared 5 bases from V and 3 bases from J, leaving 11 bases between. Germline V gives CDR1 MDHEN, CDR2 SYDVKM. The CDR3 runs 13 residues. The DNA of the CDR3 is TGTGCCAGCAGTCCCCGGTCCCGCTACGAGCAGTACTTC. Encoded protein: CASSPRSRYEQYF.

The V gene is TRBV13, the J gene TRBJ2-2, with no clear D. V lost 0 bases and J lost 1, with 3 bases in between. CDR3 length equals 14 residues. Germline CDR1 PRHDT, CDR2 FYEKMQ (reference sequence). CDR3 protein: CASSLGENTGELFF. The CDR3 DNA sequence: TGTGCCAGCAGCTTAGGAGAGAACACCGGGGAGCTGTTTTTT.

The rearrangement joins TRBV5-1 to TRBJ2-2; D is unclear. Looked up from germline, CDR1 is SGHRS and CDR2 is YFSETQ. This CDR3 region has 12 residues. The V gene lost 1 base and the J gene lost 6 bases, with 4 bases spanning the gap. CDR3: CASSLMAGELFF. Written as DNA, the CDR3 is TGCGCCAGCAGCTTGATGGCCGGGGAGCTGTTTTTT.

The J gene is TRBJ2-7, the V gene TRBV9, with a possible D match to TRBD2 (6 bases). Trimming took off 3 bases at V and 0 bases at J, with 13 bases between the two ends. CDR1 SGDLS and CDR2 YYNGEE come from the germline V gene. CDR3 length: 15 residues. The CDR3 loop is CASSAEGGSSYEQYF. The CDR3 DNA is TGTGCCAGCAGCGCCGAGGGAGGTAGCTCCTACGAGCAGTACTTC.

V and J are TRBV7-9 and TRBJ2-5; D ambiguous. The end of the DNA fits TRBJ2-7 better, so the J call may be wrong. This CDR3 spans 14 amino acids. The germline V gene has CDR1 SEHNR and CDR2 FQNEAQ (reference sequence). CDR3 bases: TGTGCCAGCAGCTTAGGGGTAGCCTTCTACGAGCAGTACTTC. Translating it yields CASSLGVAFYEQYF.

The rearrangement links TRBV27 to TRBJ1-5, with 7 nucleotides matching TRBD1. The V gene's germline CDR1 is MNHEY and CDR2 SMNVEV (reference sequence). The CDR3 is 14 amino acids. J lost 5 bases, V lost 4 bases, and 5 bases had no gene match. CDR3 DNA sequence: TGTGCCAGCAGTTACCGGGACAGCTATCAGCCCCAGCATTTT. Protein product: CASSYRDSYQPQHF.

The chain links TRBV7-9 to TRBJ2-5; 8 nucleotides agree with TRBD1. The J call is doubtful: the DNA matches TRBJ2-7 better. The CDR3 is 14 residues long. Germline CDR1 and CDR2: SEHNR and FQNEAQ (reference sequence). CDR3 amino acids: CASSLVTGAHEQYF. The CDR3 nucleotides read TGTGCCAGCAGCTTAGTGACAGGGGCTCACGAGCAGTACTTC.

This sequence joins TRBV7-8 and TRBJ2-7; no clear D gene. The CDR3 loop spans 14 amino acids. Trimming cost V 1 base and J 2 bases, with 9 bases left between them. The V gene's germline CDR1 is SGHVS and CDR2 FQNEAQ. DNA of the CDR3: TGTGCCAGCAGCTTAGGGCAGAATACCTACGAGCAGTACTTC. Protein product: CASSLGQNTYEQYF.